These 16 T cell receptor beta chains originate from one sample sequenced in a study of cytomegalovirus exposure and HLA in healthy donors. The PCR had 60 Vbeta and 13 Jbeta primers. Only in-frame clones appear in the TCRdb table, and some are missing; sequencing was by immunoSEQ multiplex PCR. This sample has some 110,000 clones; nearly 80% occur once, and the top ten carry roughly 1.3%. Sequenced material: PBMCs. The receptors were sampled from a man aged 25 to 45 in good health and CMV-seronegative.

The rearrangement joins TRBV4-3 to TRBJ2-1, with TRBD2 matching over 10 bases. J was trimmed by 7 bases and V by 0 bases; bases with no gene match: 6. CDR3 size: 16 residues. Germline V CDR1 and CDR2: LGHNA, YSLEER. For the CDR3, the DNA is TGCGCCAGCAGCCAAGATCGAACTAGCGGGAAAAATGAGCAGTTCTTC. Protein: CASSQDRTSGKNEQFF.

This clone was counted a few times. The chain is built from TRBV28 and TRBJ2-7; unclear D gene. This CDR3 has 14 amino acids. Trimming took 5 bases from V and 1 from J, leaving 12 bases between them. Germline values: CDR1 MDHEN, CDR2 SYDVKM. This chain's CDR3 is CASSQGTTSYEQYF. CDR3 coding DNA: TGTGCCAGCAGTCAAGGCACTACATCCTACGAGCAGTACTTC.

The J gene is TRBJ2-7, the V gene TRBV7-6; D gene ambiguous. The V gene's germline CDR1 is SGHVS and CDR2 FNYEAQ. The CDR3 covers 13 residues. Trimming pared 5 bases from V and 3 bases from J, leaving 11 bases between. CDR3: CASSPPQFYEQYF. The CDR3 DNA reads TGTGCCAGCAGCCCCCCGCAGTTCTACGAGCAGTACTTC.

Here the CDR3 DNA reads TGTGCCAGCAGAGAAAAGGGACAGGTGGGGACTAACTATGGCTACACCTTC. Its translation is CASREKGQVGTNYGYTF. V gene TRBV25-1 combines with J gene TRBJ1-2, with TRBD1 matching over 8 bases. The CDR3 is 17 amino acids. The germline V gene encodes CDR1 MGHDK and CDR2 SYGVNS. V lost 6 bases and J lost 0; bases outside the gene matches: 12.

The chain combines TRBV6-6 with TRBJ2-3, with 7 bases aligning to TRBD1. This CDR3 is 16 amino acids long. Germline trimming cut 5 bases from V and 2 bases from J; bases unmatched to any gene: 10. Germline CDR1 and CDR2: MNHNY and SVGAGI (reference sequence). As DNA, the CDR3 is TGTGCCAGCAGTACCACAGGGGCAGCTCACACAGATACGCAGTATTTT. Translation: CASSTTGAAHTDTQYF.

The V call is TRBV5-8, the J call TRBJ2-3; 7 nucleotides match TRBD1. Per the germline V gene, CDR1 is SGHTS and CDR2 is YDEGEE. V lost 4 bases, J lost 1 base, and 6 bases stayed unmatched. The CDR3 runs to 15 residues. In DNA form, the CDR3 reads TGTGCCAGCAGCCTTTGGACAGGAGGCACAGATACGCAGTATTTT. Encoded protein: CASSLWTGGTDTQYF.

The gene calls are TRBV30 and TRBJ1-4; D not resolved. V was trimmed by 0 bases and J by 7 bases, leaving 18 bases between them. The CDR3 totals 16 residues. Germline CDR1 GTSNPN, CDR2 SVGIG (reference sequence). CDR3 DNA: TGTGCCTGGAGTGTTGGGCTTTTCACGGGAGGTGAAAAACTGTTTTTT. It codes for CAWSVGLFTGGEKLFF.

The chain couples TRBV10-3 to TRBJ1-2; possible D gene TRBD1, 6 bases. Germline V gives CDR1 ENHRY, CDR2 SYGVKD. This CDR3 region has 14 residues. V was clipped by 10 bases and J by 4 bases, with 19 bases between them. The DNA for the CDR3 is TGTGCCACACAGTTTGATAGGGGGGGCTATGGCTACACCTTC. Protein product: CATQFDRGGYGYTF.

The chain is built from TRBV6-1 and TRBJ1-2; TRBD1 agrees at 8 bases. Germline CDR1 MNHNS, CDR2 SASEGT. J was trimmed by 0 bases and V by 3 bases; bases with no gene match: 9. CDR3 length: 17 amino acids. As DNA, the CDR3 is TGTGCCAGCAGTGAGTACTATGGGACAGGATCTAACTATGGCTACACCTTC. Protein sequence: CASSEYYGTGSNYGYTF.

The gene calls are TRBV27 and TRBJ2-3; TRBD2 aligns across 8 bases. Unmatched junction bases numbered 8, after V lost 0 bases and J lost 0 bases. Germline loops: CDR1 MNHEY, CDR2 SMNVEV (reference sequence). The CDR3 is 18 residues long. The CDR3 DNA reads TGTGCCAGCAGTTTATCCCAGCGGGGGCGGGATAGCACAGATACGCAGTATTTT. Translated: CASSLSQRGRDSTDTQYF.

This clone was seen more than once but under ten times. This chain uses TRBV9 with TRBJ2-3; D is perhaps TRBD2 (5 bases). Germline lookup yields CDR1 SGDLS and CDR2 YYNGEE. The CDR3 loop spans 14 amino acids. V gave up 1 base and J gave up 4 bases, with 10 bases separating them. CDR3 DNA: TGTGCCAGCAGCGTACCGGGGTTTGCAGATACGCAGTATTTT. Its protein product is CASSVPGFADTQYF.

The CDR3 loop is CATSRGTGDGYTF. In DNA form, the CDR3 reads TGTGCCACCAGCCGAGGGACAGGGGATGGCTACACCTTC. The rearrangement uses TRBV15 and TRBJ1-2; 10 nucleotides align to TRBD1. The CDR3 runs to 13 residues. The junction had 3 bases not matched to a gene; V was cut back by 5 bases and J by 6 bases. Germline V CDR1 and CDR2: LNHNV, YYDKDF (reference sequence). The full variable domain, in which reference TRBV15 and TRBJ1-2 provide the parts outside the CDR3, is DAMVIQNPRYQVTQFGKPVTLSCSQTLNHNVMYWYQQKSSQAPKLLFHYYDKDFNNEADTPDNFQSRRPNTSFCFLDIRSPGLGDTAMYLCATSRGTGDGYTFGSGTRLTVV.

This chain uses TRBV19 with TRBJ1-1, with TRBD1 matching 7 bases. Trimming at V came to 2 bases and at J to 7 bases, leaving 4 bases not matched to a gene. The CDR3 is 13 amino acids. The V gene's germline CDR1 is LNHDA and CDR2 SQIVND (reference sequence). CDR3 in amino acids: CASSIKGGSEAFF. CDR3 sequence (DNA): TGTGCCAGTAGTATAAAAGGGGGCAGTGAAGCTTTCTTT.

The rearrangement joins TRBV28 to TRBJ1-2; D call uncertain. The V gene lost 5 bases and the J gene lost 3 bases, with 16 bases spanning the gap. Germline V gene lookup returns CDR1 MDHEN and CDR2 SYDVKM. This CDR3 spans 15 amino acids. In DNA, the CDR3 is TGTGCCAGCAGTCTAATCCTGGCAGGTGACTATGGCTACACCTTC. This codes for CASSLILAGDYGYTF.

The genes are TRBV5-6 and TRBJ2-7; 7 positions match TRBD1. With 2 bases clipped from V and 4 bases from J, the junction kept 6 bases outside the gene matches. CDR1 is SGHDT and CDR2 is YYEEEE in the germline V gene. The CDR3 covers 14 residues. The CDR3 spells CASSFRDRVYEQYF. The CDR3 DNA is TGTGCCAGCAGCTTCCGGGACAGAGTTTACGAGCAGTACTTC.

The chain recombines TRBV7-2 with TRBJ1-1, with TRBD1 identical over 8 bases. CDR3 length: 14 amino acids. The V segment lost 10 bases and the J segment 8 bases; nucleotides outside the gene matches: 15. Germline V gives CDR1 SGHTA, CDR2 FQGNSA. Here the CDR3 reads CAKRMVTGGSEAFF. CDR3 in DNA: TGTGCCAAGCGCATGGTTACAGGGGGGTCGGAAGCTTTCTTT.